The T cell receptor beta chain described here comes from a study of cytomegalovirus exposure and HLA in healthy donors. Study-wide points: There were reportedly fewer N-insertions in an Asian-associated ancestry cluster than the roughly 670-donor mean, in a later analysis. Per a prior analysis, the majority of TCR beta V segments were productive roughly 90% or roughly 30% of the time. Later, TCR association rates were found to vary by HLA locus, highest for DRB1 and lowest for HLA-C.

It was with 60 Vbeta and 13 Jbeta primers that the PCR ran. Here immunoSEQ multiplex PCR was the method, and the copy in TCRdb shows in-frame clones only, minus some. The listing records about 60,000 clones. Worth noting for this clone: The antigen is unknown.

This CDR3 is built from 15 residues. V was pared by 3 bases and J by 2 bases, with 4 bases of the junction left unmatched. Germline values: CDR1 SGHNT, CDR2 YYREEE (reference sequence). The TCR sequence derives from a woman aged 18-30 years in good health and CMV-seronegative. The sequenced material came from PBMCs. This chain links TRBV5-4 with TRBJ2-1; TRBD2 aligns across 8 bases. The CDR3 is CASSSTSGPYNEQFF. The CDR3 nucleotides read TGTGCCAGCAGCTCAACTAGCGGCCCCTACAATGAGCAGTTCTTC.